This is a list of T cell receptor beta chains from one sample in a study of T cell changes during pregnancy in multiple sclerosis. The repertoire was sequenced with immunoSEQ multiplex PCR; TCRdb's copy has only in-frame clones and lacks some. The sample lists about 62,000 clones; about 88% were seen once. Specimen: peripheral blood, collected in the first trimester of pregnancy. Receptor source: a female donor with multiple sclerosis, enrolled in a pregnancy study. CDR3s include the opening cysteine and the closing phenylalanine or tryptophan. The order of the fields is V gene, J gene, CDR3 protein.

TRBV5-1	TRBJ2-7	CASSFRTGAYEQYF
TRBV6-5	TRBJ1-5	CASGGRVRGQPQHF
TRBV5-1	TRBJ1-3	CASSTHLREETAGGNTIYF
TRBV7-9	TRBJ2-7	CARSAGQDLYEQYF
TRBV30	TRBJ2-7	CAWRSGTGTYEQYF
TRBV30	TRBJ2-7	CAWSVGGNSYEQYF
TRBV7-3	TRBJ2-3	CASSLTGHLSPDTQYF
TRBV2	TRBJ1-1	CASCSGTGGEAFF
TRBV25-1	TRBJ2-7	CASSDLLAGGLYEQYF
TRBV9	TRBJ1-1	CASSVQDIGGTEAFF
TRBV6-5	TRBJ1-1	CASSYVMNTEAFF
TRBV10-3	TRBJ1-2	CAISESDRGTVYGYTF
TRBV7-3	TRBJ1-5	CASSRTGDSNQPQHF
TRBV11-2	TRBJ1-1	CASSLDQGAITEAFF
TRBV9	TRBJ1-1	CASSVTGQGVRNTEAFF
TRBV9	TRBJ1-1	CASSGGLYTEAFF
TRBV2	TRBJ1-1	CASSFQGAESTEAFF
TRBV6-5	TRBJ1-6	CASRAGSHNSPLHF
TRBV7-2	TRBJ1-2	CASSTGDSRAYGYTF
TRBV19	TRBJ2-7	CASSLQGIHEQYF
TRBV11-3	TRBJ2-5	CASSGGTGEGTQYF
TRBV14	TRBJ2-1	CASSRDSRFYNEQFF
TRBV19	TRBJ2-6	CATHVGQGASGANVLTF
TRBV5-8	TRBJ2-7	CASRGPGQGISYEQYF
TRBV29-1	TRBJ2-5	CSGARQETQYF
TRBV6-1	TRBJ1-2	CASTLDSVTYGYTF
TRBV18	TRBJ1-5	CASSPSRGNQPQHF
TRBV6-5	TRBJ2-7	CASSYSKGTGMGEQYF
TRBV10-2	TRBJ1-1	CASSSRITGNTEAFF
TRBV10-2	TRBJ2-1	CASSDFPWTRGYYNEQFF
TRBV11-2	TRBJ2-7	CASSPGTGVEYEQYF
TRBV6-5	TRBJ1-2	CASRNRENDYGYTF
TRBV2	TRBJ1-2	CASSLSRTDINYGYTF
TRBV29-1	TRBJ2-6	CSVLRTASSSGANVLTF
TRBV6-1	TRBJ2-3	CASSVGTSWNTDTQYF
TRBV7-2	TRBJ2-2	CASSLAPSSGELFF
TRBV18	TRBJ2-5	CASSPTGGETQYF
TRBV30	TRBJ1-2	CAWSAFRGHTF
TRBV2	TRBJ2-7	CASSARTGIEQYF
TRBV27	TRBJ1-2	CASSLSGRLNYGYTF
TRBV28	TRBJ1-2	CASSPPDQPQDGYTF
TRBV10-3	TRBJ2-6	CAISESTGPSGANVLTF
TRBV4-3	TRBJ2-7	CASSQAPSSLHEQYF
TRBV10-3	TRBJ2-5	CAISDPLSTGETQYF
TRBV25-1	TRBJ1-1	CASSYTGTEAFF
TRBV5-8	TRBJ2-7	CASSLGDTAYEQYF
TRBV7-8	TRBJ1-1	CASSPRRVGGNTEAFF
TRBV7-9	TRBJ2-1	CASSLSSGRSYNEQFF
TRBV18	TRBJ1-5	CASSPTRDRTQPQHF
TRBV7-3	TRBJ1-6	CASSELSTPGGAAPLHF
TRBV12-5	TRBJ2-6	CASGLAVGTSFSGANVLTF